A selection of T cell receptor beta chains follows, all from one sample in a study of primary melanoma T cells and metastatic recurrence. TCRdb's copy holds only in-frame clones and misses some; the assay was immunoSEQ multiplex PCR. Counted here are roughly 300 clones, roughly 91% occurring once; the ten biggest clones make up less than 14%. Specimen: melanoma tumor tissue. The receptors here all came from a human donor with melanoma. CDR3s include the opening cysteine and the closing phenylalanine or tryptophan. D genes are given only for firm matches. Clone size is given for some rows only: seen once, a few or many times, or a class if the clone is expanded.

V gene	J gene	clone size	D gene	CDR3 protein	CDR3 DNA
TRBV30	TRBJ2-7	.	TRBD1	CAWSLYGTGGYEQYF	TGTGCCTGGAGTCTGTACGGGACAGGGGGTTACGAGCAGTACTTC
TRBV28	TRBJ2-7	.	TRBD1	CASKPGQGYEQYF	TGTGCCAGCAAACCGGGACAGGGTTACGAGCAGTACTTC
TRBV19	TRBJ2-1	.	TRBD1	CASSLDRGLYNEQFF	TGTGCCAGTAGTTTGGACAGGGGATTATACAATGAGCAGTTCTTC
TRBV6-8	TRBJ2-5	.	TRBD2	CASSYPLAEQETQYF	TGTGCCAGCAGTTACCCACTAGCGGAGCAAGAGACTCAGTACTTC
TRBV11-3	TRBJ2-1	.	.	CASSLQGSYNEQFF	TGTGCCAGCAGCTTACAGGGCTCCTACAATGAGCAGTTCTTC
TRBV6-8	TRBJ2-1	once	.	CASSSLGDEQFF	TGTGCCAGCAGTTCATTAGGCGATGAGCAGTTCTTC